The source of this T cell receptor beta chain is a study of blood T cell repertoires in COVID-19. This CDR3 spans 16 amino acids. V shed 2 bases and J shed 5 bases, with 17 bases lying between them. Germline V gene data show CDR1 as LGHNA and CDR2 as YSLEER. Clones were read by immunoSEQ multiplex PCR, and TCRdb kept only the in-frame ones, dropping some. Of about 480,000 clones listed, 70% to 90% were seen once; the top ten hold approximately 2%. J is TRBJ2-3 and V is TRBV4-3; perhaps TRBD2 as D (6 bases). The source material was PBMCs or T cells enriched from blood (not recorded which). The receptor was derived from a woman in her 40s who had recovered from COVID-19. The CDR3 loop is CASSQMSVGSGDTQYF. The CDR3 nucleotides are TGCGCCAGCAGCCAAATGTCTGTCGGGAGTGGAGATACGCAGTATTTT.